A selection of T cell receptor beta chains follows, all from one sample in a study of T cells after yellow fever vaccination. MiXCR, run by TCRdb on the 5' RACE reads, gives a single entry per CDR3 protein. The sample lists about 330,000 distinct CDR3 sequences, 7% to 10% occurring once. Sequenced material: PBMCs, taken approximately 47 days after the first yellow fever vaccination. The receptors were sampled from a young man who received the YFV17D yellow fever vaccine. Each CDR3 is given with its conserved first and last residue. D genes are given only for firm matches. The size entry is marked missing in some rows and otherwise reads once, few, many or a size class.

d_gene: -
j_gene: TRBJ2-3
abundance: many
v_gene: TRBV20-1
CDR3aa: CSARDRIFTDTQYF
CDR3nt: TGCAGTGCTAGGGACAGAATATTCACAGATACGCAGTATTTT

d_gene: TRBD1
j_gene: TRBJ2-2
abundance: few
v_gene: TRBV7-3
CDR3aa: CASSSSSPGQGAVGELFF
CDR3nt: TGTGCCAGCAGCTCCAGCTCGCCCGGACAGGGGGCGGTCGGGGAGCTGTTTTTT

d_gene: -
j_gene: TRBJ2-1
abundance: few
v_gene: TRBV27
CDR3aa: CARVLQERNGEGYNEQFF
CDR3nt: TGTGCCAGGGTTTTACAGGAACGAAACGGCGAAGGATACAATGAGCAGTTCTTC

d_gene: -
j_gene: TRBJ1-5
abundance: few
v_gene: TRBV12-3/TRBV12-4
CDR3aa: CASSHDVQASNQPQHF
CDR3nt: TGTGCCAGCAGCCATGACGTTCAGGCTAGCAATCAGCCCCAGCATTTT

d_gene: TRBD2
j_gene: TRBJ2-1
abundance: -
v_gene: TRBV3-1
CDR3aa: CASSQRLAQNEQFF
CDR3nt: TGTGCCAGCAGCCAACGACTAGCGCAGAATGAGCAGTTCTTC

d_gene: -
j_gene: TRBJ1-4
abundance: few
v_gene: TRBV5-1
CDR3aa: CASTPGATNEKLFF
CDR3nt: TGCGCCAGCACTCCGGGGGCAACTAATGAAAAACTGTTTTTT

d_gene: TRBD1
j_gene: TRBJ2-2
abundance: many
v_gene: TRBV9
CDR3aa: CASSAGTGDTGELFF
CDR3nt: TGTGCCAGCAGCGCCGGGACAGGGGACACCGGGGAGCTGTTTTTT

d_gene: TRBD2
j_gene: TRBJ2-3
abundance: few
v_gene: TRBV4-2
CDR3aa: CASSQTSGGDDTQYF
CDR3nt: TGTGCCAGCAGCCAGACTAGCGGGGGGGACGATACGCAGTATTTT

d_gene: -
j_gene: TRBJ1-1
abundance: -
v_gene: TRBV10-3
CDR3aa: CAIRAGDTEAFF
CDR3nt: TGTGCCATCAGGGCAGGGGACACTGAAGCTTTCTTT

d_gene: TRBD2
j_gene: TRBJ2-7
abundance: few
v_gene: TRBV4-2
CDR3aa: CASSQAKSSRGGTYEQYF
CDR3nt: TGTGCCAGCAGCCAAGCGAAGTCCTCGCGGGGGGGAACGTACGAGCAGTACTTC

d_gene: -
j_gene: TRBJ2-3
abundance: few
v_gene: TRBV4-3
CDR3aa: CASSQDVYRTTDTQYF
CDR3nt: TGCGCCAGCAGCCAAGATGTCTACCGGACCACAGATACGCAGTATTTT

d_gene: -
j_gene: TRBJ2-2
abundance: -
v_gene: TRBV7-9
CDR3aa: CASIPQWRVANTGELFF
CDR3nt: TGTGCCAGCATCCCCCAATGGAGGGTGGCGAACACCGGGGAGCTGTTTTTT

d_gene: -
j_gene: TRBJ2-2
abundance: few
v_gene: TRBV4-3
CDR3aa: CASSPHRTNTGELFF
CDR3nt: TGCGCCAGCAGCCCTCACCGGACTAACACCGGGGAGCTGTTTTTT

d_gene: -
j_gene: TRBJ2-5
abundance: -
v_gene: TRBV7-9
CDR3aa: CASSLYGGGETQYF
CDR3nt: TGTGCCAGCAGCTTGTACGGGGGCGGAGAGACCCAGTACTTC

d_gene: -
j_gene: TRBJ1-4
abundance: -
v_gene: TRBV7-2
CDR3aa: CASSLAVAQGRKLFF
CDR3nt: TGTGCCAGCAGCTTAGCTGTGGCCCAGGGAAGGAAACTGTTTTTT

d_gene: TRBD1
j_gene: TRBJ1-2
abundance: many
v_gene: TRBV12-3/TRBV12-4
CDR3aa: CASSLTGTGSPGYTF
CDR3nt: TGTGCCAGCAGTTTAACCGGGACAGGGAGTCCAGGCTACACCTTC

d_gene: -
j_gene: TRBJ2-5
abundance: -
v_gene: TRBV10-3
CDR3aa: CAISGLGGMLKETQYF
CDR3nt: TGTGCCATCAGCGGTTTAGGGGGGATGTTGAAAGAGACCCAGTACTTC

d_gene: -
j_gene: TRBJ2-7
abundance: -
v_gene: TRBV20-1
CDR3aa: CSARDGGDSYEQYF
CDR3nt: TGCAGTGCTAGAGATGGTGGGGACTCTTACGAGCAGTACTTC

d_gene: TRBD1
j_gene: TRBJ1-1
abundance: few
v_gene: TRBV6-2/TRBV6-3
CDR3aa: CASSRQGMSEAFF
CDR3nt: TGTGCCAGCAGTAGACAGGGGATGTCTGAAGCTTTCTTT

d_gene: -
j_gene: TRBJ2-7
abundance: few
v_gene: TRBV19
CDR3aa: CASSPTIYLYEQYF
CDR3nt: TGTGCCAGTAGTCCAACAATCTACCTCTACGAGCAGTACTTC

d_gene: -
j_gene: TRBJ1-1
abundance: many
v_gene: TRBV24-1
CDR3aa: CATSGSGGGNTEAFF
CDR3nt: TGTGCCACCAGTGGGTCTGGCGGGGGGAACACTGAAGCTTTCTTT

d_gene: -
j_gene: TRBJ1-5
abundance: many
v_gene: TRBV20-1
CDR3aa: CSAPIAGLAKGGGPQHF
CDR3nt: TGCAGTGCTCCTATCGCGGGGCTGGCCAAAGGGGGGGGACCCCAGCATTTT

d_gene: -
j_gene: TRBJ2-3
abundance: few
v_gene: TRBV7-7
CDR3aa: CASSLGVLGSTDTQYF
CDR3nt: TGTGCCAGCAGCTTAGGGGTCCTAGGGAGCACAGATACGCAGTATTTT

d_gene: -
j_gene: TRBJ1-5
abundance: few
v_gene: TRBV7-3
CDR3aa: CASSLDITQPQHF
CDR3nt: TGTGCCAGCAGCTTAGACATAACTCAGCCCCAGCATTTT

d_gene: TRBD1
j_gene: TRBJ2-3
abundance: few
v_gene: TRBV4-1
CDR3aa: CARAPDRGHTDTQYF
CDR3nt: TGCGCCCGCGCCCCCGACAGGGGCCACACAGATACGCAGTATTTT

d_gene: -
j_gene: TRBJ1-3
abundance: few
v_gene: TRBV6-1
CDR3aa: CASSPIGSSGNTIYF
CDR3nt: TGTGCCAGCAGTCCCATAGGGAGCTCTGGAAACACCATATATTTT

d_gene: TRBD2
j_gene: TRBJ2-7
abundance: -
v_gene: TRBV5-1
CDR3aa: CASSLDTSGAYEQYF
CDR3nt: TGCGCCAGCAGCTTGGACACTAGCGGGGCCTACGAGCAGTACTTC

d_gene: TRBD2
j_gene: TRBJ2-1
abundance: many
v_gene: TRBV7-2
CDR3aa: CASSETSGGAYEQFF
CDR3nt: TGTGCCAGCAGCGAGACTAGCGGGGGGGCCTATGAGCAGTTCTTC

d_gene: -
j_gene: TRBJ1-2
abundance: many
v_gene: TRBV27
CDR3aa: CASSLSGESYGYTF
CDR3nt: TGTGCCAGCAGTTTATCGGGGGAAAGCTATGGCTACACCTTC

d_gene: -
j_gene: TRBJ1-1
abundance: many
v_gene: TRBV24-1
CDR3aa: CATSDSGRTNTEAFF
CDR3nt: TGTGCCACCAGTGATTCCGGACGTACGAACACTGAAGCTTTCTTT

d_gene: -
j_gene: TRBJ2-3
abundance: few
v_gene: TRBV4-3
CDR3aa: CASSQASGAGDTQYF
CDR3nt: TGCGCCAGCAGCCAAGCTTCAGGGGCCGGGGATACGCAGTATTTT

d_gene: -
j_gene: TRBJ1-4
abundance: many
v_gene: TRBV19
CDR3aa: CASSSHRQNEKLFF
CDR3nt: TGTGCCAGTAGTAGCCACCGACAGAATGAAAAACTGTTTTTT

d_gene: -
j_gene: TRBJ2-6
abundance: few
v_gene: TRBV7-6
CDR3aa: CASSPNPGANVLTF
CDR3nt: TGTGCCAGCAGCCCTAATCCTGGGGCCAACGTCCTGACTTTC

d_gene: TRBD2
j_gene: TRBJ2-1
abundance: few
v_gene: TRBV4-2
CDR3aa: CASSQEASSGGGQFF
CDR3nt: TGTGCCAGCAGCCAAGAGGCCTCGAGCGGGGGGGGGCAGTTCTTC

d_gene: TRBD2
j_gene: TRBJ2-3
abundance: few
v_gene: TRBV20-1
CDR3aa: CSATPTSGGTDTQYF
CDR3nt: TGCAGTGCTACCCCGACTAGCGGGGGAACAGATACGCAGTATTTT

d_gene: -
j_gene: TRBJ1-3
abundance: few
v_gene: TRBV7-9
CDR3aa: CASSSERDNSGNTIYF
CDR3nt: TGTGCCAGCAGCTCAGAGCGGGACAACTCTGGAAACACCATATATTTT

d_gene: -
j_gene: TRBJ2-3
abundance: few
v_gene: TRBV6-1
CDR3aa: CATLRDLLSDTQYF
CDR3nt: TGTGCCACCCTCCGGGACCTCCTTTCAGATACGCAGTATTTT

d_gene: -
j_gene: TRBJ2-5
abundance: -
v_gene: TRBV5-1
CDR3aa: CASSSQGGIQETQYF
CDR3nt: TGCGCCAGCAGCTCCCAAGGTGGGATACAAGAGACCCAGTACTTC

d_gene: -
j_gene: TRBJ2-7
abundance: few
v_gene: TRBV5-1
CDR3aa: CASSLRDLSYEQYF
CDR3nt: TGCGCCAGCAGCTTGCGGGACCTCTCCTACGAGCAGTACTTC

d_gene: -
j_gene: TRBJ1-1
abundance: many
v_gene: TRBV4-1
CDR3aa: CASSQGSLNTEAFF
CDR3nt: TGCGCCAGCAGCCAAGGAAGTTTGAACACTGAAGCTTTCTTT

d_gene: -
j_gene: TRBJ2-3
abundance: -
v_gene: TRBV23-1
CDR3aa: CASSQGPSTDTQYF
CDR3nt: TGCGCCAGCAGTCAGGGGCCGAGCACAGATACGCAGTATTTT

d_gene: -
j_gene: TRBJ1-2
abundance: few
v_gene: TRBV6-5
CDR3aa: CASSSRGGSYGYTF
CDR3nt: TGTGCCAGCAGTTCCCGAGGGGGGTCCTATGGCTACACCTTC

d_gene: -
j_gene: TRBJ1-5
abundance: -
v_gene: TRBV5-6
CDR3aa: CASSLGANSLQEPQHF
CDR3nt: TGTGCCAGCAGCCTAGGGGCCAATTCCCTTCAGGAGCCCCAGCATTTT

d_gene: TRBD2
j_gene: TRBJ2-1
abundance: -
v_gene: TRBV4-1
CDR3aa: CASSQESGGPRNEQFF
CDR3nt: TGCGCCAGCAGCCAAGAGTCGGGGGGGCCGCGCAATGAGCAGTTCTTC

d_gene: TRBD1
j_gene: TRBJ1-6
abundance: few
v_gene: TRBV2
CDR3aa: CASRDREGGVGPLHF
CDR3nt: TGTGCCAGCAGGGACAGGGAAGGAGGGGTGGGTCCCCTCCACTTT

d_gene: TRBD2
j_gene: TRBJ2-1
abundance: few
v_gene: TRBV5-1
CDR3aa: CASSSRPGGADNEQFF
CDR3nt: TGCGCCAGCAGCTCCCGGCCCGGGGGGGCTGACAATGAGCAGTTCTTC

d_gene: -
j_gene: TRBJ2-3
abundance: few
v_gene: TRBV4-1
CDR3aa: CASSQDLGGLTDTQYF
CDR3nt: TGCGCCAGCAGCCAAGATCTGGGGGGGCTCACAGATACGCAGTATTTT

d_gene: TRBD1
j_gene: TRBJ1-1
abundance: few
v_gene: TRBV7-9
CDR3aa: CASTSGGGSTEAFF
CDR3nt: TGTGCCAGCACTTCAGGGGGAGGTAGCACTGAAGCTTTCTTT

d_gene: -
j_gene: TRBJ2-2
abundance: many
v_gene: TRBV20-1
CDR3aa: CSARGNTRSNTGELFF
CDR3nt: TGCAGTGCTAGAGGAAATACTCGGTCGAACACCGGGGAGCTGTTTTTT

d_gene: TRBD2
j_gene: TRBJ2-3
abundance: -
v_gene: TRBV20-1
CDR3aa: CSARGTSGVNTQYF
CDR3nt: TGCAGTGCTCGAGGGACTAGCGGGGTGAATACGCAGTATTTT

d_gene: TRBD2
j_gene: TRBJ2-5
abundance: few
v_gene: TRBV28
CDR3aa: CASRPTSGDQETQYF
CDR3nt: TGTGCCAGCAGACCGACTAGCGGGGACCAAGAGACCCAGTACTTC

d_gene: -
j_gene: TRBJ1-2
abundance: few
v_gene: TRBV11-2
CDR3aa: CASSFGASIYGYTF
CDR3nt: TGTGCCAGCAGCTTTGGTGCCAGCATCTATGGCTACACCTTC

d_gene: TRBD2
j_gene: TRBJ2-3
abundance: few
v_gene: TRBV5-4
CDR3aa: CASSLRLAGISTDTQYF
CDR3nt: TGTGCCAGCAGCTTAAGGCTAGCGGGGATTAGCACAGATACGCAGTATTTT

d_gene: -
j_gene: TRBJ2-2
abundance: few
v_gene: TRBV7-2
CDR3aa: CASSLQGITGELFF
CDR3nt: TGTGCCAGCAGCTTACAGGGTATCACCGGGGAGCTGTTTTTT

d_gene: -
j_gene: TRBJ2-7
abundance: many
v_gene: TRBV7-2
CDR3aa: CASSLGGGAYEQYF
CDR3nt: TGTGCCAGCAGCTTAGGGGGCGGGGCCTACGAGCAGTACTTC

d_gene: TRBD2
j_gene: TRBJ2-4
abundance: -
v_gene: TRBV7-8
CDR3aa: CASSLLAGGPLAKNIQYF
CDR3nt: TGTGCCAGCAGCTTATTAGCGGGGGGGCCATTGGCCAAAAACATTCAGTACTTC

d_gene: -
j_gene: TRBJ2-5
abundance: few
v_gene: TRBV7-3
CDR3aa: CASSLGASRVQETQYF
CDR3nt: TGTGCCAGCAGCTTGGGGGCTAGCAGGGTACAAGAGACCCAGTACTTC

d_gene: TRBD2
j_gene: TRBJ2-1
abundance: few
v_gene: TRBV20-1
CDR3aa: CSARGGSGVYNEQFF
CDR3nt: TGCAGTGCTAGAGGAGGCAGCGGGGTTTACAATGAGCAGTTCTTC

d_gene: TRBD1
j_gene: TRBJ1-2
abundance: few
v_gene: TRBV5-6
CDR3aa: CASSYPTGGELYGYTF
CDR3nt: TGTGCCAGCAGCTACCCGACAGGGGGCGAGCTCTATGGCTACACCTTC

d_gene: -
j_gene: TRBJ2-4
abundance: -
v_gene: TRBV6-1
CDR3aa: CASSDRRAQNIQYF
CDR3nt: TGTGCCAGCAGTGATCGGAGGGCTCAAAACATTCAGTACTTC